Listed below are T cell receptor beta chains from one sample, sequenced in a study of lymphopenia after photon versus proton radiotherapy. This table comes from immunoSEQ multiplex PCR, and its TCRdb copy is limited to in-frame clones, with some not included. The sample carries roughly 63,000 clones, around 84% recorded once. Sequences were derived from peripheral blood, sampled from a patient treated with proton-based radiotherapy. These receptors all stem from a man between 60 and 75 years old with pancreatic cancer. CDR3s include the opening cysteine and the closing phenylalanine or tryptophan. The order of the fields is V gene, J gene, D gene, clone size, CDR3 protein, CDR3 DNA. D genes are given only for firm matches. A clone size is listed for some rows: how often the clone was seen (once, few, many), or a class if it is expanded.

TRBV5-6,TRBJ2-7,TRBD2,NA,CASSLVGGLEIYEQYF,TGTGCCAGCAGCTTGGTCGGCGGACTAGAGATATACGAGCAGTACTTC
TRBV5-5,TRBJ1-5,TRBD1,NA,CASSNSGTGNQPQHF,TGTGCCAGCAGCAATTCCGGGACAGGGAATCAGCCCCAGCATTTT
TRBV7-2,TRBJ2-1,NA,NA,CASSFFAGQGMANEQFF,TGTGCCAGCAGCTTCTTCGCAGGCCAGGGGATGGCCAATGAGCAGTTCTTC
TRBV6-5,TRBJ1-2,TRBD1,NA,CASSSGTGFIYGYTF,TGTGCCAGCAGCTCCGGGACAGGGTTTATCTATGGCTACACCTTC
TRBV11-2,TRBJ2-7,TRBD2,few,CASSLNGGSPYEQYF,TGTGCCAGCAGCTTAAATGGCGGGAGCCCCTACGAGCAGTACTTC
TRBV5-3,TRBJ2-7,NA,NA,CARSSQRGEANEQYF,TGTGCCAGAAGCTCACAGAGGGGGGAGGCTAACGAGCAGTACTTC
TRBV28,TRBJ1-2,NA,NA,CASRLQGDYGYTF,TGTGCCAGCAGGCTTCAGGGTGACTATGGCTACACCTTC
TRBV6-6,TRBJ1-3,TRBD1,NA,CASRSTGQGNTIYF,TGTGCCAGCAGGTCGACAGGGCAAGGAAACACCATATATTTT
TRBV2,TRBJ2-5,TRBD2,NA,CASSGLAALQETQYF,TGTGCCAGCAGTGGACTAGCGGCCCTACAAGAGACCCAGTACTTC
TRBV6-4,TRBJ2-3,NA,NA,CASSERVTDTQYF,TGTGCCAGCAGTGAGAGGGTAACAGATACGCAGTATTTT
TRBV5-4,TRBJ2-7,TRBD2,NA,CASSFFLAGEEQYF,TGTGCCAGCAGCTTCTTCCTAGCGGGAGAAGAGCAGTACTTC
TRBV28,TRBJ2-7,NA,NA,CASSPRNEQYF,TGTGCCAGCAGCCCGAGGAACGAGCAGTACTTC
TRBV6-5,TRBJ2-3,TRBD1,NA,CASTGTGGTDTQYF,TGTGCCAGCACCGGGACAGGGGGCACAGATACGCAGTATTTT